This TCR beta chain was profiled in a study of T cells after yellow fever vaccination. Notes on the study in general: Detected again after the booster were most primary-vaccination clones, at almost 97% CD4 and 88% CD8.

Each CDR3 protein gets one entry after TCRdb re-called the 5' RACE reads with MiXCR. The data show 300,000 to 400,000 distinct CDR3 sequences, 8.7% seen once. Germline-derived CDR1 and CDR2 are SGHTA and FQGNSA. The ends lost 4 bases at V and 7 bases at J; junction bases unmatched: 8. The CDR3 totals 14 residues. There are many counts of this clonotype. What it binds is unknown. The chain uses TRBV7-2 and TRBJ2-3, with TRBD2 matching 7 bases. The receptor was isolated from a man aged 18 to 30 who received the YFV17D yellow fever vaccine. This material consisted of PBMCs, taken on the day of the first yellow fever vaccination. This CDR3 reads CASSSVRGGYTQYF. CDR3 DNA: TGTGCCAGCAGCTCCGTAAGGGGAGGGTATACGCAGTATTTT.